This T cell receptor (beta chain) is drawn from a study of blood T cell repertoires in COVID-19. Trimming pared 6 bases from V and 0 bases from J, leaving 11 bases between. Germline CDR1 reads KGHDR; CDR2 reads SFDVKD. The CDR3 is made up of 16 amino acids. Clones were sequenced by immunoSEQ multiplex PCR, and TCRdb holds only the in-frame ones, with some missing. In the table there are around 450,000 clones, around nine tenths of which are singletons. This chain connects TRBV24-1 to TRBJ1-6, with D tentatively TRBD1 (6 bases). Input material: peripheral blood. This clonotype was sampled from a woman under 40 with acute or convalescent COVID-19. CDR3 nucleotides: TGTGCCACCAGTATAAGGGGGATCTCCTATAATTCACCCCTCCACTTT. It is translated as CATSIRGISYNSPLHF.